This TCR beta chain was sequenced for a study of control samples from healthy donors and cancer patients. Libraries were prepared by immunoSEQ multiplex PCR; TCRdb keeps only in-frame clonotypes and omits some of them. There are about 90,000 clones in the sample; about nine tenths occur only once, and about 4% lies in the top ten. The sequenced sample consisted of blood. The source is a young woman in good health.

CDR3 nucleotides: TGTGCCAGCAGCTTAACCCCCCGACTAGCGGGGAGTCCCTACGAGCAGTACTTC. Translated: CASSLTPRLAGSPYEQYF. The rearrangement links TRBV7-3 to TRBJ2-7; 11 bases line up with TRBD2. Germline V gene lookup returns CDR1 SGHTA and CDR2 FQGTGA. This CDR3 has 18 residues. V lost 0 bases, J lost 2 bases, and 9 bases stayed unmatched.